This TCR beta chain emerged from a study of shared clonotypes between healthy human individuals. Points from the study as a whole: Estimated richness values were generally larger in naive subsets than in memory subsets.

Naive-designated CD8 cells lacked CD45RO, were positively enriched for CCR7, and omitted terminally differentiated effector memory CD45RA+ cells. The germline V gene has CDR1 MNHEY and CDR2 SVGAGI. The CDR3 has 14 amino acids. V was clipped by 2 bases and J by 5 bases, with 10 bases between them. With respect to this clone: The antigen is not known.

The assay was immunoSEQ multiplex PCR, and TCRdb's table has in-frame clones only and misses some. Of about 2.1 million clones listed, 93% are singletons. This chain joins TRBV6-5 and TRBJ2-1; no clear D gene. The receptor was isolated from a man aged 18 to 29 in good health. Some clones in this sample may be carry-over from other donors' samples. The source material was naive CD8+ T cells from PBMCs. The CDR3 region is CASSYATADNEQFF. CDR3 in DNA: TGTGCCAGCAGTTACGCTACGGCTGACAATGAGCAGTTCTTC.